This TCR beta chain was captured in a study of CD8 T cells in ankylosing spondylitis. Broader study findings: It appeared that ankylosing spondylitis blood was characterized by a TCR beta motif of several highly homologous variants. CD8+ disease-linked clones were present at relatively low frequencies in blood. As reported, disease-linked clones showed significant enrichment in matched ankylosing spondylitis synovial fluid.

The germline V gene has CDR1 DFQATT and CDR2 SNEGSKA (reference sequence). This CDR3 has 16 residues. Libraries for TCR beta were made by quantitative 5'-RACE with molecular barcodes. Each CDR3 protein is one row after TCRdb ran MiXCR on the 5' RACE reads. The sample yields around 770,000 distinct CDR3 sequences, 15% to 20% seen once. Of note for this clonotype: Its specificity is not known. At one end the junction does not follow the germline gene, possibly because of a read error.

The TCR sequence derives from a male donor with ankylosing spondylitis. Material: blood, either unsorted or a sorted T cell fraction (not recorded which). The chain is built from TRBV20-1 and TRBJ1-5; D perhaps matches TRBD1 (6 bases). CDR3 DNA: TGCTGTGCTAGAGGGGGAGTCATCGGGCGCAATCAGCCCCAGCATTTT. This sequence encodes CCARGGVIGRNQPQHF.